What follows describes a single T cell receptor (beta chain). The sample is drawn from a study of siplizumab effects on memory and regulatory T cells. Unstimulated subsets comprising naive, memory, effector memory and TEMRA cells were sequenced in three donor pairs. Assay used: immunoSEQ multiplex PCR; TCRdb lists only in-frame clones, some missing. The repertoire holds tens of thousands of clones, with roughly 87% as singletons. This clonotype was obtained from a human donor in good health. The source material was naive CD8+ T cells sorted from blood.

The DNA for the CDR3 is TGTGCCAGCAGCACACGACCATACTTGGTCTCGGGGATCCTTAACTATGGCTACACCTTC. Amino acid sequence: CASSTRPYLVSGILNYGYTF. The V call is TRBV14, the J call TRBJ1-2; D not resolved. Looked up from germline, CDR1 is SGHDN and CDR2 is FVKESK. The CDR3 covers 20 residues. The germline V and J ends were trimmed by 5 bases and 1 base, with 29 bases remaining between them.